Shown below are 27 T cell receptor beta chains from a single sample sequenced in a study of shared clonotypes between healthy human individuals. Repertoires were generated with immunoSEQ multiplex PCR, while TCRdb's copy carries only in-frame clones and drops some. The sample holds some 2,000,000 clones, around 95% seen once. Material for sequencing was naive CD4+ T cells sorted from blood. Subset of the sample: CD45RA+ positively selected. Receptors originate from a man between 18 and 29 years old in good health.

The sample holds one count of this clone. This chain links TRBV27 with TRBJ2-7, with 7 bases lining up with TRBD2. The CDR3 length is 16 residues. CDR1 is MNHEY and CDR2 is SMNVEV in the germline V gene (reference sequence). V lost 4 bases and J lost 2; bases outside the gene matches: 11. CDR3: CASSYNRRERTYEQYF. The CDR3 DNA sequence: TGTGCCAGCAGTTATAATAGGCGGGAGAGGACCTACGAGCAGTACTTC.

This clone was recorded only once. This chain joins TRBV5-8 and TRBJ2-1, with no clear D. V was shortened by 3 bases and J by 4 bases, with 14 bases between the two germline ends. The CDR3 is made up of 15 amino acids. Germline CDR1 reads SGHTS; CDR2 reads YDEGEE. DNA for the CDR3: TGTGCCAGCAGCTCTACAAATGCGGTTTACAATGAGCAGTTCTTC. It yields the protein CASSSTNAVYNEQFF.

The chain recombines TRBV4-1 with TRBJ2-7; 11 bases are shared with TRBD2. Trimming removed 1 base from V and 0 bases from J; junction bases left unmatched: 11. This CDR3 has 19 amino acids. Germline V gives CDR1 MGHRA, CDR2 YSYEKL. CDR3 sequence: CASSQGGTSGFRISYEQYF. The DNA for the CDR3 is TGCGCCAGCAGCCAAGGCGGGACTAGCGGATTTAGGATCTCCTACGAGCAGTACTTC.

CDR3 protein: CASSLRENRAYEQYF. Written as DNA, the CDR3 is TGTGCCAGCAGCTTAAGGGAAAATAGGGCTTACGAGCAGTACTTC. J is TRBJ2-7 and V is TRBV11-2; D gene unclear. CDR1 is SGHAT, CDR2 FQNNGV, per germline. Trimming cost V 2 bases and J 4 bases, with 15 bases left between them. This CDR3 is built from 15 residues. Based on the CDR3 plus reference TRBV11-2 and TRBJ2-7, the full variable domain is EAGVAQSPRYKIIEKRQSVAFWCNPISGHATLYWYQQILGQGPKLLIQFQNNGVVDDSQLPKDRFSAERLKGVDSTLKIQPAKLEDSAVYLCASSLRENRAYEQYFGPGTRLTVT.

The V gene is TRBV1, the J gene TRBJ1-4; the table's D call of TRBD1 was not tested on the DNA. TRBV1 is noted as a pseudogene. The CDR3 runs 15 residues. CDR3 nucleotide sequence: TGCACCAGCAGGACGGAGTCGGACAGGGGAGAAAAACTGTTTTTT. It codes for CTSRTESDRGEKLFF.

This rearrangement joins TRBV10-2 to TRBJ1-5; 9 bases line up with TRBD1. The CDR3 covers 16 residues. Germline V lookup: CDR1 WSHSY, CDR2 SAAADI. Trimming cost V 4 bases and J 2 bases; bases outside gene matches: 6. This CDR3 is CASSGGTGRGNQPQHF. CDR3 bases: TGCGCCAGCAGTGGGGGGACAGGGAGAGGCAATCAGCCCCAGCATTTT.

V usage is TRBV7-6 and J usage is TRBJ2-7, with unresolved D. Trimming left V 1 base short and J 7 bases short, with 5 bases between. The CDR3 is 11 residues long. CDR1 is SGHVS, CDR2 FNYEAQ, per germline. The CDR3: CASSLVQEQYF. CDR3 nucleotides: TGTGCCAGCAGCTTAGTTCAAGAGCAGTACTTC.

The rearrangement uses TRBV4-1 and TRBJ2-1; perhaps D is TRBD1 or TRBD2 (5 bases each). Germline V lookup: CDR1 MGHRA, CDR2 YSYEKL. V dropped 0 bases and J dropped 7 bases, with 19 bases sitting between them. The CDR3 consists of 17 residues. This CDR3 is CASSQDPSWWGPNEQFF. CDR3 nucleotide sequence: TGCGCCAGCAGCCAAGACCCAAGTTGGTGGGGACCGAATGAGCAGTTCTTC.

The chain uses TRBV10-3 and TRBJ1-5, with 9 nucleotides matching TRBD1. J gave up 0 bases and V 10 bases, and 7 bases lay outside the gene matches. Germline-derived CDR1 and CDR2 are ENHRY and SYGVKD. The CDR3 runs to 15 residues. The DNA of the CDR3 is TGTGCCACTTCGGACAGGGGTTATAGCAATCAGCCCCAGCATTTT. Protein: CATSDRGYSNQPQHF.

DNA for the CDR3: TGTGCCAGCAGCCTGGGACAGGGGCGGGTGGCAGATACGCAGTATTTT. Its protein product is CASSLGQGRVADTQYF. The chain couples TRBV7-6 to TRBJ2-3, with 10 nucleotides matching TRBD1. The germline V gene has CDR1 SGHVS and CDR2 FNYEAQ. Unmatched junction bases numbered 9, after V lost 5 bases and J lost 4 bases. The CDR3 is made up of 16 amino acids. The entire variable domain, with the rest obtained from reference TRBV7-6 and TRBJ2-3, is as follows: GAGVSQSPRYKVTKRGQDVALRCDPISGHVSLYWYRQALGQGPEFLTYFNYEAQQDKSGLPNDRFSAERPEGSISTLTIQRTEQRDSAMYRCASSLGQGRVADTQYFGPGTRLTVL.

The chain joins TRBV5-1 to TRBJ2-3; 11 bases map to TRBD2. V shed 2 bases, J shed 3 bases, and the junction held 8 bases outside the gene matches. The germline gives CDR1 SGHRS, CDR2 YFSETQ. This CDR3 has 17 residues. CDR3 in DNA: TGCGCCAGCAGCTTCCGGACTAGCGGGCCCGGGACAGATACGCAGTATTTT. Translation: CASSFRTSGPGTDTQYF.

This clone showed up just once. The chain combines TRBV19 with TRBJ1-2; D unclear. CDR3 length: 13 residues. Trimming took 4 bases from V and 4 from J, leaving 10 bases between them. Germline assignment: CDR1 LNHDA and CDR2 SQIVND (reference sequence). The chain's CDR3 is CASSTQTVYGYTF. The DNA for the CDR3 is TGTGCCAGTAGTACCCAGACGGTCTATGGCTACACCTTC.

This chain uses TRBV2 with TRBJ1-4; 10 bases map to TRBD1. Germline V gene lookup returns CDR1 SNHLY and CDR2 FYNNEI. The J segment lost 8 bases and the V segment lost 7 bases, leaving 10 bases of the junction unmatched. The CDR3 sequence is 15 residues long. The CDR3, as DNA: TGTGCCAGCACCCTAACGGGACAGGGGTCCGAAAAACTGTTTTTT. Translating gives CASTLTGQGSEKLFF.

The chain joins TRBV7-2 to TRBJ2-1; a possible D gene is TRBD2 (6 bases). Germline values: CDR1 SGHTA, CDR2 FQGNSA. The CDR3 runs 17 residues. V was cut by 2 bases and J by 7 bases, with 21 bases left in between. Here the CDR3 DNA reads TGTGCCAGCAGCTTAATCGCACTAGCCTCCCTTCGGAATGAGCAGTTCTTC. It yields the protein CASSLIALASLRNEQFF.

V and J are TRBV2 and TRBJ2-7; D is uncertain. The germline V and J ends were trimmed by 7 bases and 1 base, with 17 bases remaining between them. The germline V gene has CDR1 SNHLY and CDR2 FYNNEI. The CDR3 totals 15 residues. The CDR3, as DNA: TGTGCCAGCATCCGCTCGCCGTTTGAATCCTACGAGCAGTACTTC. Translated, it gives CASIRSPFESYEQYF.

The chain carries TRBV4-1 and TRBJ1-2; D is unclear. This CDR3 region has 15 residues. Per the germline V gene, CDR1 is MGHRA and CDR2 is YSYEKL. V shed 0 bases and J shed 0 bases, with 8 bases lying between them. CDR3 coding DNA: TGCGCCAGCAGCCAAGATACGGGAGCTAACTATGGCTACACCTTC. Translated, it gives CASSQDTGANYGYTF.

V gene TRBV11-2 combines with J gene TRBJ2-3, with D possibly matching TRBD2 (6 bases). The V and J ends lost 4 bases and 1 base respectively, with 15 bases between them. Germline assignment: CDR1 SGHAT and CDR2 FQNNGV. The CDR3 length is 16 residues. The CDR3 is CASSSIAEWGTDTQYF. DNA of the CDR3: TGTGCCAGCAGCTCGATAGCGGAGTGGGGCACAGATACGCAGTATTTT.

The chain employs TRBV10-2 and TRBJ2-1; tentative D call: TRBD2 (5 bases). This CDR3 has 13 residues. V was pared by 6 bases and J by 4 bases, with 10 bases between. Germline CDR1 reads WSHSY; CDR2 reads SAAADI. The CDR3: CASRGSAYNEQFF. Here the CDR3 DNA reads TGCGCCAGCAGGGGTAGCGCTTACAATGAGCAGTTCTTC.

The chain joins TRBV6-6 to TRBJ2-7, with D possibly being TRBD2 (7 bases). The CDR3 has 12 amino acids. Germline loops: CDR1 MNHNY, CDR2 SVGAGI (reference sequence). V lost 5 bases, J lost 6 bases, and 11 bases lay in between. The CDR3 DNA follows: TGTGCCAGCAGTCACCGGGGGGCCGAGCAGTACTTC. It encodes CASSHRGAEQYF.

The chain's CDR3 is CASSNDRFDEKLFF. The CDR3 nucleotides are TGTGCCAGTAGTAACGACAGGTTTGATGAAAAACTGTTTTTT. This sequence joins TRBV19 and TRBJ1-4, with TRBD1 as a possible D gene (6 bases). The CDR3 consists of 14 residues. Trimming took 4 bases from V and 6 from J, leaving 12 bases between them. Looked up from germline, CDR1 is LNHDA and CDR2 is SQIVND (reference sequence).

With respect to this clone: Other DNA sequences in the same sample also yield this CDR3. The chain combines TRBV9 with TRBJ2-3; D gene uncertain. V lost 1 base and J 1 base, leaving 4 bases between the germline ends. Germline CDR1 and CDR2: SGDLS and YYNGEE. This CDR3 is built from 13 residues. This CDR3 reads CASSVTGTDTQYF. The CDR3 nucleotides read TGTGCCAGCAGCGTAACTGGCACAGATACGCAGTATTTT.

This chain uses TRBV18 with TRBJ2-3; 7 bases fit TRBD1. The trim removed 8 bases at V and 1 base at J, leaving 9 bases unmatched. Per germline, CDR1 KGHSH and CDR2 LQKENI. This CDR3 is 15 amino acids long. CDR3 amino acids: CASRTQGWGTDTQYF. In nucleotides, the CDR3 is TGTGCCAGCCGAACACAGGGGTGGGGCACAGATACGCAGTATTTT.

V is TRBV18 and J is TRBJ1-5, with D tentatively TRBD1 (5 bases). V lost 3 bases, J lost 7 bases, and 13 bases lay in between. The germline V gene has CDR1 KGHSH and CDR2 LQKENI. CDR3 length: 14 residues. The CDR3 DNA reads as TGTGCCAGCTCACCTAATGCAGGGAACCAGCCCCAGCATTTT. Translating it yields CASSPNAGNQPQHF.

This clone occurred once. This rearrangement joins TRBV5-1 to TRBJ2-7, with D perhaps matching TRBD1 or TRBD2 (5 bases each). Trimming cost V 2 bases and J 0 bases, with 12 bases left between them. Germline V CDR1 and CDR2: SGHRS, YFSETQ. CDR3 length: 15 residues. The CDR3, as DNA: TGCGCCAGCAGCTTTGGGGCGGGTAGCTCCTACGAGCAGTACTTC. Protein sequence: CASSFGAGSSYEQYF.

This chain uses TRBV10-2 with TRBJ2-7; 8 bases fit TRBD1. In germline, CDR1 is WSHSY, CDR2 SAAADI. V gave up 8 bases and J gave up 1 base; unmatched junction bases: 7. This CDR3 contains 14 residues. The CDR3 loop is CASLKDRASYEQYF. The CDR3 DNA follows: TGCGCCAGCTTAAAGGACAGGGCTTCCTACGAGCAGTACTTC.

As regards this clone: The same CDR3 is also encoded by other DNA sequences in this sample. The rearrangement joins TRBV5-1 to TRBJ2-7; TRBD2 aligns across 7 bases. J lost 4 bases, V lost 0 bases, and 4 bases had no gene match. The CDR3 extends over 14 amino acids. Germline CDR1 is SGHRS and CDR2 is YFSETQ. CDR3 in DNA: TGCGCCAGCAGCTTGGGACTAGCTACGTACGAGCAGTACTTC. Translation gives CASSLGLATYEQYF.

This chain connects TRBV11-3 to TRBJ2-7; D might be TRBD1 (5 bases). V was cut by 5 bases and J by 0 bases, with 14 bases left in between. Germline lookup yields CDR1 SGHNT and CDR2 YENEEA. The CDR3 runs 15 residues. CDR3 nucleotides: TGTGCCAGCAGCCCTTCAAGGGGCGACTCCTACGAGCAGTACTTC. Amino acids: CASSPSRGDSYEQYF.